This T cell receptor beta chain was documented in a study of early T cells in non-severe SARS-CoV-2 infection. Study-wide context: Unpaired chains resulted from sequencing bulk RNA of unsorted whole blood.

This clonotype has only a few counts. Germline loops: CDR1 SGHRS, CDR2 YFSETQ. This CDR3 region has 14 residues. The ends were cut back, 4 bases at V and 3 bases at J, with 13 bases in the middle. TCRdb used MiXCR to reprocess the 5' RACE reads, holding one entry per CDR3 protein. The repertoire holds about 48,000 distinct CDR3 sequences, with under 15% as singletons. The sequence came from an adult who was a healthcare worker with PCR-confirmed SARS-CoV-2 infection or an uninfected control (not recorded which). Source material: whole blood. The V gene is TRBV5-1, the J gene TRBJ1-2, with a weak D call TRBD1 (6 bases). For the CDR3, the DNA is TGCGCCAGCAGCCCCTCAGGGGCAGACTATGGCTACACCTTC. It translates to CASSPSGADYGYTF.